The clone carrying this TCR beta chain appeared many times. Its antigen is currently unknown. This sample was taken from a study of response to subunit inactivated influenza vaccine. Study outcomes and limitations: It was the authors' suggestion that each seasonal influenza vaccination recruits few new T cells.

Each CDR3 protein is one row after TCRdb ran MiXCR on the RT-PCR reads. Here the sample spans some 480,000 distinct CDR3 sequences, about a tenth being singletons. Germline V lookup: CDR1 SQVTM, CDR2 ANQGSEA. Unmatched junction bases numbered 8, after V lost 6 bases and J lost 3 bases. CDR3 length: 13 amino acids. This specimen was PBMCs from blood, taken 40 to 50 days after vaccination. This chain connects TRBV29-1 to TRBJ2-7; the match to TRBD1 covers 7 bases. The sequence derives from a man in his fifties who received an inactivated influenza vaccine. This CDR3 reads CSVARDRYYEQYF. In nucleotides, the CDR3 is TGCAGCGTCGCCCGGGACAGATACTACGAGCAGTACTTC.